Each of the 18 T cell receptor beta chains below was sequenced from the same sample in a study of cytomegalovirus exposure and HLA in healthy donors. PCR was performed using 60 Vbeta and 13 Jbeta primers. Here immunoSEQ multiplex PCR was the method, and the copy in TCRdb shows in-frame clones only, minus some. The sample has some 120,000 clones; 81% are singletons. Sequenced material: PBMCs. The receptors stem from a young man in good health and CMV-seronegative.

This rearrangement joins TRBV18 to TRBJ1-2, with D unresolved. The CDR3 sequence is 14 residues long. The V gene lost 6 bases and the J gene lost 8 bases, with 19 bases spanning the gap. CDR1 KGHSH and CDR2 LQKENI come from the germline V gene. CDR3 DNA sequence: TGTGCCAGCTCTCTTACCGGGCCAAGGGAGGGCTACACCTTC. As protein: CASSLTGPREGYTF.

The J gene is TRBJ2-7, the V gene TRBV7-2, with D perhaps TRBD2 (6 bases). Trimming left V 6 bases short and J 5 bases short, with 17 bases between. The CDR3 is 14 amino acids. Germline-derived CDR1 and CDR2 are SGHTA and FQGNSA. In DNA, the CDR3 is TGTGCCAGCAGGGAGGGCCAGGGCTACGACGAGCAGTACTTC. Translation: CASREGQGYDEQYF.

The chain joins TRBV7-9 to TRBJ2-5; 14 bases match TRBD2. Matching the DNA end better, TRBJ2-7 makes the J call doubtful. Germline CDR1 reads SEHNR; CDR2 reads FQNEAQ (reference sequence). The CDR3 is 17 residues long. This CDR3 reads CASSPRRLAGGPYEQYF. CDR3 nucleotide sequence: TGTGCCAGCAGCCCTCGGAGACTAGCGGGGGGGCCCTACGAGCAGTACTTC.

The J gene is TRBJ2-3, the V gene TRBV15; tentatively, D is TRBD2 (6 bases). This CDR3 has 16 amino acids. V shed 2 bases and J shed 2 bases, with 14 bases lying between them. Germline assignment: CDR1 LNHNV and CDR2 YYDKDF (reference sequence). The CDR3 reads CATSRSGLSSTDTQYF. CDR3 bases: TGTGCCACCAGCAGAAGCGGACTATCATCCACAGATACGCAGTATTTT.

V usage is TRBV9 and J usage is TRBJ1-6, with a weak D call TRBD1 (5 bases). CDR1 is SGDLS and CDR2 is YYNGEE in the germline V gene. The CDR3 sequence is 14 residues long. The V end was cut by 0 bases, the J end by 5 bases, with 6 bases between. CDR3 amino acids: CASSVEGHNSPLHF. The CDR3 DNA follows: TGTGCCAGCAGCGTAGAGGGGCATAATTCACCCCTCCACTTT.

This clone turned up a few times. The rearrangement links TRBV7-9 to TRBJ2-5; D is undetermined. Germline lookup yields CDR1 SEHNR and CDR2 FQNEAQ (reference sequence). V lost 2 bases, J lost 0 bases, and 7 bases lay in between. This CDR3 comprises 14 residues. The CDR3 DNA reads as TGTGCCAGCAGCTTACAGTCGTACCAAGAGACCCAGTACTTC. Its protein is CASSLQSYQETQYF.

The chain employs TRBV7-3 and TRBJ2-5, with 12 bases lining up with TRBD2. The germline gives CDR1 SGHTA, CDR2 FQGTGA. This CDR3 contains 17 residues. V lost 2 bases to trimming and J lost 4 bases; unmatched junction nucleotides: 8. The DNA for the CDR3 is TGTGCCAGCAGCTTAGGAGTACTAGCGGGGGGCGGAGAGACCCAGTACTTC. This gives the protein CASSLGVLAGGGETQYF.

This sequence joins TRBV18 and TRBJ2-7; 10 bases match TRBD2. Germline assignment: CDR1 KGHSH and CDR2 LQKENI. V shed 7 bases, J shed 2 bases, and the junction held 5 bases outside the gene matches. CDR3 length equals 14 residues. The CDR3 here is CASCPSGGPYEQYF. CDR3 coding DNA: TGTGCCAGCTGCCCTAGCGGGGGTCCCTACGAGCAGTACTTC.

The chain uses TRBV7-9 and TRBJ2-7; 9 bases match TRBD1. The germline CDR1 and CDR2 sequences are SEHNR and FQNEAQ (reference sequence). Trimming at V came to 5 bases and at J to 2 bases, leaving 4 bases not matched to a gene. CDR3 length: 14 residues. The CDR3 sequence: CASSTTGGTYEQYF. The CDR3 nucleotides are TGTGCCAGCAGCACGACAGGGGGAACCTACGAGCAGTACTTC. The full variable domain, completed using reference TRBV7-9 and TRBJ2-7, is DTGVSQNPRHKITKRGQNVTFRCDPISEHNRLYWYRQTLGQGPEFLTYFQNEAQLEKSRLLSDRFSAERPKGSFSTLEIQRTEQGDSAMYLCASSTTGGTYEQYFGPGTRLTVT.

The chain couples TRBV12-5 to TRBJ2-2; possible D gene TRBD1, 6 bases. V was pared by 0 bases and J by 1 base, with 15 bases between. This CDR3 is built from 18 residues. Germline V CDR1 and CDR2: LGHNT, FRNRAP. CDR3 bases: TGTGCTAGTGGTTTGGTATCCCCCTTACAGGGGAACACCGGGGAGCTGTTTTTT. Its translation is CASGLVSPLQGNTGELFF.

The chain uses TRBV9 and TRBJ2-3, with 7 positions matching TRBD2. V shed 4 bases, J shed 3 bases, and the junction held 8 bases outside the gene matches. This CDR3 contains 15 residues. Germline CDR1 reads SGDLS; CDR2 reads YYNGEE. This CDR3 reads CASSHGGRVTDTQYF. The CDR3 DNA follows: TGTGCCAGCAGCCATGGGGGGAGGGTTACAGATACGCAGTATTTT.

The V and J genes are TRBV5-4 and TRBJ2-7; TRBD1 matches 7 bases. After removal of 4 bases from V and 3 bases from J, the junction contained 7 bases not matched to a gene. The length of the CDR3 is 14 residues. The germline gives CDR1 SGHNT, CDR2 YYREEE (reference sequence). This CDR3 is CASSRRDRVYEQYF. In DNA, the CDR3 is TGTGCCAGCAGCCGCCGGGACAGAGTCTACGAGCAGTACTTC.

This chain links TRBV7-8 with TRBJ1-2, with TRBD1 as a possible D gene (5 bases). V dropped 4 bases and J dropped 5 bases, with 8 bases sitting between them. Germline V gives CDR1 SGHVS, CDR2 FQNEAQ. The CDR3 length is 12 residues. The CDR3 region has the DNA TGTGCCAGCAGCTCAGGGATGTATGGCTACACCTTC. This codes for CASSSGMYGYTF.

Turning to this clone: A junction boundary mismatches the germline segment, possibly from a read error. Here the CDR3 reads CASSLGQPQGTQYF. The CDR3 region has the DNA TGTGCCAGCAGCTTAGGACAGCCCCAAGGGACCCAGTACTTC. The gene calls are TRBV7-2 and TRBJ2-5, with D possibly being TRBD1 (5 bases). The germline V gene encodes CDR1 SGHTA and CDR2 FQGNSA. CDR3 size: 14 residues.

This sequence joins TRBV5-4 and TRBJ2-3; D ambiguous. This CDR3 contains 11 residues. Deletions cut 4 bases from V and 2 bases from J, with 2 bases between. CDR1 and CDR2 from the germline V gene are SGHNT and YYREEE (reference sequence). This CDR3 reads CASSLTDTQYF. CDR3 DNA: TGTGCCAGCAGCCTCACAGATACGCAGTATTTT.

The chain has TRBV5-4 and TRBJ2-2; 10 bases line up with TRBD1. V shed 2 bases and J 5 bases; nucleotides not matched to a gene: 6. This CDR3 has 16 residues. The germline V gene encodes CDR1 SGHNT and CDR2 YYREEE (reference sequence). CDR3 loop: CASSFMGTGDTGELFF. The DNA of the CDR3 is TGTGCCAGCAGCTTTATGGGGACAGGGGATACCGGGGAGCTGTTTTTT.

The chain uses TRBV19 and TRBJ2-3, with TRBD1 matching 11 bases. Germline trimming cut 4 bases from V and 4 bases from J; bases unmatched to any gene: 4. Germline CDR1 and CDR2: LNHDA and SQIVND (reference sequence). This CDR3 is 15 amino acids long. The CDR3 DNA is TGTGCCAGTAGTAAGGACAGGGGGCCGGCAGATACGCAGTATTTT. Translation: CASSKDRGPADTQYF.

The chain combines TRBV4-3 with TRBJ2-3; 8 bases match TRBD2. CDR1 is LGHNA, CDR2 YSLEER, per germline. The V gene end was trimmed by 4 bases and the J gene end by 4 bases; junction bases not matched to a gene: 10. The CDR3 loop spans 16 amino acids. CDR3: CASSLSGSGGADTQYF. CDR3 DNA: TGCGCCAGCAGCCTCTCCGGGAGCGGGGGTGCAGATACGCAGTATTTT.